This TCR beta chain stems from a study of CD8+ T cells in alopecia areata. Background on the study: The study gave treated patients oral tofacitinib at 5 to 10 mg twice daily. Tofacitinib treatment spanned 6 to 18 months, with 6 months off drug afterward. General observations from the study: Affected lesional scalp, above all in alopecia totalis/universalis, was more clonal than normal scalp.

On this clone: Its antigen is currently unknown.

RNA extraction was followed by reverse transcription into cDNA, which acted as the sequencing template. Libraries were prepared by immunoSEQ multiplex PCR; TCRdb keeps only in-frame clonotypes and omits some of them. The repertoire holds roughly 200,000 clones, with around 63% as singletons. V lost 4 bases, J lost 3 bases, and 9 bases lay in between. The CDR3 runs 13 residues. Germline CDR1 and CDR2: LGHNA and YSLEER. In alopecia areata patients, both lesional scalp punch biopsies and peripheral blood were collected. The chain combines TRBV4-3 with TRBJ1-2; D possibly corresponds to TRBD1 (6 bases). The material sequenced was CD4+ T cells sorted from blood, taken at week 0. This TCR was recovered from a human donor with alopecia areata. The CDR3 sequence: CASSLQGHYGYTF. The CDR3 DNA sequence: TGCGCCAGCAGCCTACAGGGACACTATGGCTACACCTTC.